This is a list of T cell receptor beta chains from one sample in a study of identical twins. MiXCR, applied by TCRdb to the 5' RACE reads, yields one record per CDR3 protein. The sample consists of some 730,000 distinct CDR3 sequences, roughly 20% of them appearing once. The same data also contributed to another study, on T cells expressing NK-cell markers.

Sample: PBMCs. These receptors originate from a woman under 30 in good health. The CDR3 runs from the conserved cysteine through the conserved F or W. Each record gives: J gene, V gene, clone size, D gene, CDR3 DNA, CDR3 protein. A D gene is named only where the DNA matches it firmly. Rows give clone size only sometimes, using once, few, many, or a class for an expanded clone.

TRBJ2-3,TRBV29-1,NA,TRBD2,TGCAGCGCCCACGGACTAGCGCAACTCATGGATACGCAGTATTTT,CSAHGLAQLMDTQYF
TRBJ2-7,TRBV7-2,NA,NA,TGTGCCAGCAGCTTTAGCAGAGGGGTTGCCGAGCAGTACTTC,CASSFSRGVAEQYF
TRBJ2-7,TRBV12-5,NA,NA,TGTGCTAGTGAGTTTGGAGGGACTTACGAGCAGTACTTC,CASEFGGTYEQYF
TRBJ2-1,TRBV20-1,NA,NA,TGCAGTGCTAGAGATCTGCCCGCGTTCGCGGGGCAGTTCTTC,CSARDLPAFAGQFF
TRBJ2-2,TRBV30,once,NA,TGTGCCTGGAGTGTCGCGGGGTGGGTCGGGGAGCTGTTTTTT,CAWSVAGWVGELFF
TRBJ1-3,TRBV5-1,few,NA,TGCGCCAGCAGGAACAGGACGGACTCTGGAAACACCATATATTTT,CASRNRTDSGNTIYF
TRBJ2-7,TRBV24-1,few,NA,TGTGCCACCAGTGATTTAAGCAGCTGGGACTACGAGCAGTACTTC,CATSDLSSWDYEQYF
TRBJ2-6,TRBV5-1,NA,TRBD1,TGCGCCAGCAGCTTGACAGGGGGAAGTGACTCTGGGGCCAACGTCCTGACTTTC,CASSLTGGSDSGANVLTF
TRBJ2-3,TRBV20-1,few,TRBD1,TGCAGTGGCAGAGAAGGGACAGGGCGGACAGATACGCAGTATTTT,CSGREGTGRTDTQYF
TRBJ2-7,TRBV10-3,NA,TRBD2,TGTGCCATCAAGGCGGGAGACTCCTACGAGCAGTACTTC,CAIKAGDSYEQYF
TRBJ2-2,TRBV20-1,NA,TRBD2,TGCAGTGCTATTTCCCTAGCGGGGCGCGGGGAGCTGTTTTTT,CSAISLAGRGELFF
TRBJ2-5,TRBV5-6,few,NA,TGTGCCAGCAGCTTGGACAGGGCGATCTCAAGCGAGACCCAGTACTTC,CASSLDRAISSETQYF
TRBJ2-5,TRBV7-9,NA,NA,TGTGCCAGCAGCCCCCCAACACAAGGGGAGACCCAGTACTTC,CASSPPTQGETQYF
TRBJ1-1,TRBV18,NA,NA,TGTGCCAGCTCACCAAGGGATCGCACTGAAGCTTTCTTT,CASSPRDRTEAFF
TRBJ2-7,TRBV4-3,NA,NA,TGCGCCAGCAGCCAGGACTGGAGCTCCTACGAGCAGTACTTC,CASSQDWSSYEQYF
TRBJ1-2,TRBV12-3/TRBV12-4,NA,NA,TGTGCCAGCAGACGTACCACCCTCGGCTACACCTTC,CASRRTTLGYTF
TRBJ2-1,TRBV5-1,many,TRBD1,TGCGCCAGCAGCGATTCAGGGGGACCCAATGAGCAGTTCTTC,CASSDSGGPNEQFF
TRBJ2-6,TRBV7-8,few,NA,TGTGCCAGCATCCTTAGAGGGGGCTCTGGGGCCAACGTCCTGACTTTC,CASILRGGSGANVLTF
TRBJ2-7,TRBV10-3,few,NA,TGTGCCATCAGTGAGGATACTGATTCTCAGGGGCCGCGCACCTACGAGCAGTACTTC,CAISEDTDSQGPRTYEQYF
TRBJ2-1,TRBV12-3/TRBV12-4,NA,TRBD2,TGTGCCAGCAGTCTTATAGCGGGGGTGTACAATGAGCAGTTCTTC,CASSLIAGVYNEQFF
TRBJ1-1,TRBV20-1,many,NA,TGCAGTGCTAGTCGGGGGGACACTGAAGCTTTCTTT,CSASRGDTEAFF
TRBJ2-7,TRBV5-1,few,TRBD2,TGCGCCAGCAGCTTGGAAAGCGGGAGGGCCGGGGAGCAGTACTTC,CASSLESGRAGEQYF
TRBJ2-1,TRBV6-2/TRBV6-3,few,NA,TGTGCCAGCAGGCTCGACTTATACAATGAGCAGTTCTTC,CASRLDLYNEQFF
TRBJ2-7,TRBV2,few,NA,TGTGCCAGCAGTGCCCAGGGTCTTAGCGAGCAGTACTTC,CASSAQGLSEQYF
TRBJ1-2,TRBV20-1,few,NA,TGCAGTGCTAGTTATGGACTGAAGGGCTACACCTTC,CSASYGLKGYTF
TRBJ2-2,TRBV29-1,NA,NA,TGCAGCGTTGGTTTAGAGCTCGCGAACACCGGGGAGCTGTTTTTT,CSVGLELANTGELFF
TRBJ2-3,TRBV29-1,NA,TRBD1,TGCAGCGTTACCGGGACAGATAACGCAGATACGCAGTATTTT,CSVTGTDNADTQYF
TRBJ2-2,TRBV20-1,NA,NA,TGCAGTGCTGCGGACCCTGGCGCCGGGGAGCTGTTTTTT,CSAADPGAGELFF
TRBJ1-4,TRBV10-3,few,NA,TGTGCCATCAGGGACGGGTATAATGAAAAACTGTTTTTT,CAIRDGYNEKLFF
TRBJ2-3,TRBV20-1,NA,NA,TGCAGTGCCATTGGGGCGAGGACCCGCCTCACAGATACGCAGTATTTT,CSAIGARTRLTDTQYF
TRBJ2-2,TRBV19,NA,TRBD2,TGTGCCAGTAAGGATCCTGGACTAGCGGGTGATTGGACCGGGGAGCTGTTTTTT,CASKDPGLAGDWTGELFF
TRBJ2-1,TRBV24-1,few,NA,TGTGCCACCAGTGAGACTGGGACTCCGTCCGATGAGCAGTTCTTC,CATSETGTPSDEQFF
TRBJ1-6,TRBV7-2,few,TRBD1,TGTGCCAGCAGCATAGACAGGGCGTCGCCACCCCTCCACTTT,CASSIDRASPPLHF
TRBJ2-1,TRBV27,few,TRBD2,TGTGCCAGCAGTTTCTCGTTAGCGGGAGCGACCAATGAGCAGTTCTTC,CASSFSLAGATNEQFF
TRBJ2-3,TRBV12-5,NA,TRBD1,TGTGCTAGTGGTACCGGCCGACAGGGGGGGAGCGATACGCAGTATTTT,CASGTGRQGGSDTQYF
TRBJ1-1,TRBV9,few,NA,TGTGCCAGCAGCGTAGCAGGCGGGGGTGAAGCTTTCTTT,CASSVAGGGEAFF
TRBJ2-2,TRBV6-1,NA,TRBD2,TGTGCCAGCAGGATAGCGGGGACGAACACCGGGGAGCTGTTTTTT,CASRIAGTNTGELFF
TRBJ2-3,TRBV5-5,few,NA,TGTGCCAGCAGCCCGGCCCGCACAGATACGCAGTATTTT,CASSPARTDTQYF
TRBJ2-7,TRBV20-1,few,TRBD1,TGCAGTGCTAGGCGACCGGGACAGGGGGAATGGGAGCAGTACTTC,CSARRPGQGEWEQYF
TRBJ1-5,TRBV12-3/TRBV12-4,NA,NA,TGTGCCAGCAGAATCGGACAGTATAGCAATCAGCCCCAGCATTTT,CASRIGQYSNQPQHF
TRBJ2-1,TRBV13,few,NA,TGTGCCAGCAGCTGGACTATCGCTGAGCAGTTCTTC,CASSWTIAEQFF
TRBJ2-3,TRBV15,NA,NA,TGTGCCACCAGTGCGGGCCCAGATACGCAGTATTTT,CATSAGPDTQYF
TRBJ1-1,TRBV28,few,TRBD1,TGTGCCAGCAGTTCAACAGGGGCGAACACTGAAGCTTTCTTT,CASSSTGANTEAFF
TRBJ2-1,TRBV15,few,TRBD1,TGTGCCACCGGACAGGGGACCTACAATGAGCAGTTCTTC,CATGQGTYNEQFF
TRBJ2-6,TRBV20-1,few,NA,TGCAGTGGGTCCCACAGGGATCGGACCTCTGGGGCCAACGTCCTGACTTTC,CSGSHRDRTSGANVLTF
TRBJ1-1,TRBV15,NA,TRBD1,TGTGCCACGCTACAGGGGCCGAACACTGAAGCTTTCTTT,CATLQGPNTEAFF
TRBJ2-1,TRBV3-1,few,TRBD2,TGTGCCAGCAGCCAAGGGGGGGGTTCAAATGAGCAGTTCTTC,CASSQGGGSNEQFF
TRBJ2-4,TRBV20-1,NA,NA,TGCAGTGTCCCAGAAGTGGGACTGGGGAACATTCAGTACTTC,CSVPEVGLGNIQYF
TRBJ1-1,TRBV9,few,NA,TGTGCCAGCAGCGAATTTACGACAGGGAACACTGAAGCTTTCTTT,CASSEFTTGNTEAFF
TRBJ2-5,TRBV6-2/TRBV6-3,few,TRBD2,TGTGCCAGCAGGGGGACTAGCGGGAGGCAGACCCAGTACTTC,CASRGTSGRQTQYF
TRBJ2-7,TRBV5-1,NA,NA,TGCGCCAGCAGCGCCGGCCCGGGAGTCCACGAGCAGTACTTC,CASSAGPGVHEQYF
TRBJ2-1,TRBV12-3/TRBV12-4,few,NA,TGTGCCAGCAGTCCCCCCGGAAATTCAGTTAAGCAGTTCTTC,CASSPPGNSVKQFF
TRBJ2-3,TRBV12-3/TRBV12-4,NA,TRBD1,TGTGCCAGCAGTTTAGCACCGGGACAGGGGTATGATACGCAGTATTTT,CASSLAPGQGYDTQYF
TRBJ1-2,TRBV5-1,few,NA,TGCGCCAGCAGGGGAGGGGTGGGCCTCTATGGCTACACCTTC,CASRGGVGLYGYTF
TRBJ1-6,TRBV10-2,few,TRBD1,TGCGCCAGCACCCAAGGGACAGGGGATAGATCACCCCTCCACTTT,CASTQGTGDRSPLHF
TRBJ2-7,TRBV19,few,NA,TGTGCCAGTAGTAACCACTACGAGCAGTACTTC,CASSNHYEQYF
TRBJ2-3,TRBV12-3/TRBV12-4,NA,NA,TGTGCCAGCAGCTCCCTTGAGGGGGTTGGGCAGTATTTT,CASSSLEGVGQYF
TRBJ2-7,TRBV12-3/TRBV12-4,many,TRBD1,TGTGCCAGCAGTTTAGGACAGGGGTTTGGCGAGCAGTACTTC,CASSLGQGFGEQYF